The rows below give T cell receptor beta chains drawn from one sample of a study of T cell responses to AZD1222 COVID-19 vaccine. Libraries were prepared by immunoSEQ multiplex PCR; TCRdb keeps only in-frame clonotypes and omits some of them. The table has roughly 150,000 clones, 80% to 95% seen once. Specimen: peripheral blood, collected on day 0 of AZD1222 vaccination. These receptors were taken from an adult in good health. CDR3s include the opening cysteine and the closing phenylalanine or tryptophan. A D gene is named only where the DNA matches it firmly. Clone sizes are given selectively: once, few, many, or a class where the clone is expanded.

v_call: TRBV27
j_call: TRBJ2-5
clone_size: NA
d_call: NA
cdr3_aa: CASSTPGQQETQYF
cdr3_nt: TGTGCCAGCAGTACCCCCGGACAGCAAGAGACCCAGTACTTC

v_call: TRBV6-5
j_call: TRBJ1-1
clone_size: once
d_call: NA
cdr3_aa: CASSSLDAFEAFF
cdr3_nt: TGTGCCAGTAGTTCCCTCGACGCCTTCGAAGCTTTCTTT

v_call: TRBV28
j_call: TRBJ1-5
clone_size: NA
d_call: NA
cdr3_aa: CASNPTGPRPQHF
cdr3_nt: TGTGCCAGCAACCCCACGGGCCCACGGCCCCAGCATTTT

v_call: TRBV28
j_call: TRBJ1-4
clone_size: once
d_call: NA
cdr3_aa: CASSLGGGGNEKLFF
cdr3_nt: TGTGCCAGCAGTTTGGGGGGTGGAGGGAATGAAAAACTGTTTTTT

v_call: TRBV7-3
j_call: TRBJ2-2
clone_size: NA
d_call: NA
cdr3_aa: CASSPPVGGGELFF
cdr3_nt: TGTGCCAGCAGCCCCCCGGTAGGGGGCGGGGAGCTGTTTTTT

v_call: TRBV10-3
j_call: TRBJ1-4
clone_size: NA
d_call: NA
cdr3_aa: CAIRPTGNTNEKLFF
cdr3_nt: TGTGCCATCAGACCTACAGGGAACACTAATGAAAAACTGTTTTTT

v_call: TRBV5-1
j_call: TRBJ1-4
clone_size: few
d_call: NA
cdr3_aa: CASSLRGLREKLFF
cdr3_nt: TGCGCCAGCAGCTTACGGGGACTACGGGAAAAACTGTTTTTT

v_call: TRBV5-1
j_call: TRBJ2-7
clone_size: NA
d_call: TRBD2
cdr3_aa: CASSLDPLLAGGTYEQYF
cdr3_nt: TGCGCCAGCAGCTTGGATCCCTTACTAGCGGGAGGCACCTACGAGCAGTACTTC

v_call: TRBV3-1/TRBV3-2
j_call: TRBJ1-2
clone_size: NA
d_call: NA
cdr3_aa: CASSQDVGEAGYTF
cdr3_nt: TGTGCCAGCAGCCAAGACGTGGGGGAGGCTGGCTACACCTTC

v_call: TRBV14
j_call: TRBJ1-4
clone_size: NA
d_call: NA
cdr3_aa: CASSQVSGQKLFF
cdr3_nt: TGTGCCAGCAGCCAAGTTTCAGGGCAAAAACTGTTTTTT

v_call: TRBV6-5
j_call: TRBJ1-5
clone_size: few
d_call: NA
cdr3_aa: CASSWGWGNQPQHF
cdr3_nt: TGTGCCAGCAGTTGGGGGTGGGGCAATCAGCCCCAGCATTTT

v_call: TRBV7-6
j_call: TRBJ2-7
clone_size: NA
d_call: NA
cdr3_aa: CASGTSYEQYF
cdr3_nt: TGTGCCTCAGGGACCTCCTACGAGCAGTACTTC

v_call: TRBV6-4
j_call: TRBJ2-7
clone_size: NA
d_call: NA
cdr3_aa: CASSDSRHSPAGSYEQYF
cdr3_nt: TGTGCCAGCAGTGACTCGAGGCATAGCCCCGCGGGCTCCTACGAGCAGTACTTC

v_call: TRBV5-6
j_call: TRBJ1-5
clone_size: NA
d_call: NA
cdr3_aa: CASSLGTFGNQPQHF
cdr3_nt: TGTGCCAGCAGCTTGGGTACGTTCGGCAATCAGCCCCAGCATTTT

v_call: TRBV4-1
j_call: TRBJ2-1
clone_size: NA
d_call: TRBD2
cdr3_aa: CASSQPTSGAGNEQFF
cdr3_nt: TGCGCCAGCAGCCAACCAACTAGCGGGGCTGGAAATGAGCAGTTCTTC

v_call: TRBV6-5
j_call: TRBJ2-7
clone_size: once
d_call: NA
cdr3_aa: CASRHGGSSYEQYF
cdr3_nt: TGTGCCAGCAGACACGGGGGCAGCTCCTACGAGCAGTACTTC

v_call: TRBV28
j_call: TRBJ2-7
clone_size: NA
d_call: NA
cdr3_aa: CASNFGSLGVEQYF
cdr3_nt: TGTGCCAGCAATTTTGGGTCCCTTGGAGTGGAGCAGTACTTC

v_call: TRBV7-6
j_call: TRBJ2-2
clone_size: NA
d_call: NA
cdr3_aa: CASSPTPGSGELFF
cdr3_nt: TGTGCCAGCAGCCCAACTCCGGGGTCCGGGGAGCTGTTTTTT

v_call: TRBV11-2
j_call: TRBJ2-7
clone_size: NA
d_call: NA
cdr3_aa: CASSLEGSYEQYF
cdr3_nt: TGTGCCAGCAGCTTAGAGGGCAGCTACGAGCAGTACTTC

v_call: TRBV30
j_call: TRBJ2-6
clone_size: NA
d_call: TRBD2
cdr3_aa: CAWSVARRGGSSGANVLTF
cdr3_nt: TGTGCCTGGAGTGTAGCCCGCCGCGGGGGGAGCTCTGGGGCCAACGTCCTGACTTTC

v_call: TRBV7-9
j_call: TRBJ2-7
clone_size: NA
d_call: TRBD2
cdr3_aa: CASSLVVAGAVQYF
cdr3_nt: TGTGCCAGCAGCTTAGTGGTAGCGGGAGCTGTGCAGTACTTC

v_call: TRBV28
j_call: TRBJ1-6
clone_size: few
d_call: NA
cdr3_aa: CASSPGTMNSPLHF
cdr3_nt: TGTGCCAGCAGTCCCGGGACTATGAATTCACCCCTCCACTTT

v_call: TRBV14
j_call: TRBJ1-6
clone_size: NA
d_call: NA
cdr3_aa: CASSQARASLNSPLHF
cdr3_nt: TGTGCCAGCAGCCAAGCCCGGGCCTCCCTGAATTCACCCCTCCACTTT

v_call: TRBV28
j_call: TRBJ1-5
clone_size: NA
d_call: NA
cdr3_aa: CASGGTLNQPQHF
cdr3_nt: TGTGCCAGCGGAGGGACACTCAATCAGCCCCAGCATTTT

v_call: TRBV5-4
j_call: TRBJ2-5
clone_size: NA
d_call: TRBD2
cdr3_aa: CASSWRTSGGPGETQYF
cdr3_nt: TGTGCCAGCAGCTGGAGGACTAGCGGGGGGCCTGGAGAGACCCAGTACTTC

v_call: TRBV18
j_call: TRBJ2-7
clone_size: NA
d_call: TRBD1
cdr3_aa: CASSPRTGGYEQYF
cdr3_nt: TGTGCCAGCTCACCGCGGACAGGGGGCTACGAGCAGTACTTC

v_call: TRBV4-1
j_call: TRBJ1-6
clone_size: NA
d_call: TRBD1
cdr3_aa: CASSQENRGLSYNSPLHF
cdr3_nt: TGCGCCAGCAGCCAAGAAAACAGGGGGCTTTCCTATAATTCACCCCTCCACTTT

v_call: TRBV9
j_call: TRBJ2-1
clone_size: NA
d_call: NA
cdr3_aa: CASSVALYTGDNEQFF
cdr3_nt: TGTGCCAGCAGCGTAGCCCTCTATACGGGCGACAATGAGCAGTTCTTC

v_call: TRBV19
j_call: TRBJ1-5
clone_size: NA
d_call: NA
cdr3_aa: CASSETGTNQPQHF
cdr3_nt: TGTGCCAGTTCGGAAACCGGGACAAATCAGCCCCAGCATTTT

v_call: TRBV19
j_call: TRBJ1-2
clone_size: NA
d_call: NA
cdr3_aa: CASSRPLGVYGYTF
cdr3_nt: TGTGCCAGTAGTAGGCCCCTGGGAGTCTATGGCTACACCTTC

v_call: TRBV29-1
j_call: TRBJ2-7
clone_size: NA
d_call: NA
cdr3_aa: CSVESDASYEQYF
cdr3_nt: TGCAGCGTTGAATCGGACGCCTCCTACGAGCAGTACTTC

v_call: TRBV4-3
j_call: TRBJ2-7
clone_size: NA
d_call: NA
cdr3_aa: CASSQAKGPYEQYF
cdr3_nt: TGCGCCAGCAGCCAAGCGAAGGGCCCTTACGAGCAGTACTTC

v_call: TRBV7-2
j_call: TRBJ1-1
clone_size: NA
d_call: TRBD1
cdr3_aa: CASRFGTDNTEAFF
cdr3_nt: TGTGCCAGCAGATTTGGGACAGATAACACTGAAGCTTTCTTT

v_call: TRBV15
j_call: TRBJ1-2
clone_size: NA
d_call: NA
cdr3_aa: CATSRDRGNYGYTF
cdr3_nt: TGTGCCACCAGCAGAGATCGGGGGAACTATGGCTACACCTTC

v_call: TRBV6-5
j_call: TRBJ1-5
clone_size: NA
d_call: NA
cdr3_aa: CASRVGVGNQPQHF
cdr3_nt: TGTGCCAGCAGGGTGGGAGTGGGCAATCAGCCCCAGCATTTT

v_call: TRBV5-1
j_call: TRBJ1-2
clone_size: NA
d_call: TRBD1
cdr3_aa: CASSPASGQGYLGYTF
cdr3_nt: TGCGCCAGCAGCCCGGCCTCCGGACAGGGGTATTTAGGCTACACCTTC

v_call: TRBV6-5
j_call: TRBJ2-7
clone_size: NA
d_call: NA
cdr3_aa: CASSLDIAYEQYF
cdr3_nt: TGTGCCAGCAGTCTGGACATAGCCTACGAGCAGTACTTC

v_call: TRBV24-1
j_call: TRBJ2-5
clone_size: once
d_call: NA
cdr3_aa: CATRSGRWETQYF
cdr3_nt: TGTGCCACCAGATCCGGGCGGTGGGAGACCCAGTACTTC

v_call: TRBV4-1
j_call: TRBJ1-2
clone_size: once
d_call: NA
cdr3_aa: CASSQDRGKNYGYTF
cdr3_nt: TGCGCCAGCAGCCAAGATCGGGGAAAAAACTATGGCTACACCTTC

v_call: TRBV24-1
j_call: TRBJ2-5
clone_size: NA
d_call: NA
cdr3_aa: CATSDFSFAVGETQYF
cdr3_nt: TGTGCCACCAGTGATTTCTCCTTTGCGGTTGGAGAGACCCAGTACTTC

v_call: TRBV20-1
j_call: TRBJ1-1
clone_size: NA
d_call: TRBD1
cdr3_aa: CSASRVRGGNTEAFF
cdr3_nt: TGCAGTGCTAGTAGAGTCAGGGGGGGTAACACTGAAGCTTTCTTT